One and the same sample provided the 30 T cell receptor beta chains below, sequenced in a study of shared clonotypes between healthy human individuals. TCRdb's copy holds only in-frame clones and misses some; the assay was immunoSEQ multiplex PCR. The sample has some 2 million clones, 85% to 95% seen once. What was sequenced was naive CD4+ T cells sorted from blood. Subset reported: CD45RA+ positively selected. All receptors derive from a man aged 18 to 30 in good health.

In DNA, the CDR3 is TGTGCCAGCAGTCCCGGGACAGGGTACAATGAGCAGTTCTTC. It translates to CASSPGTGYNEQFF. The V gene is TRBV2, the J gene TRBJ2-1, with 9 bases that match TRBD1. Germline trimming cut 5 bases from V and 4 bases from J; bases unmatched to any gene: 3. This CDR3 region has 14 residues. Germline CDR1 SNHLY, CDR2 FYNNEI. Based on the CDR3 plus reference TRBV2 and TRBJ2-1, the full variable domain is EPEVTQTPSHQVTQMGQEVILRCVPISNHLYFYWYRQILGQKVEFLVSFYNNEISEKSEIFDDQFSVERPDGSNFTLKIRSTKLEDSAMYFCASSPGTGYNEQFFGPGTRLTVL.

This chain links TRBV11-2 with TRBJ1-5; TRBD1 matches at 11 bases. J was trimmed by 7 bases and V by 0 bases; bases with no gene match: 2. The CDR3 covers 15 residues. CDR1 SGHAT and CDR2 FQNNGV come from the germline V gene. The CDR3 protein is CASSLDGTGGQPQHF. The DNA of the CDR3 is TGTGCCAGCAGCTTAGATGGGACAGGGGGACAGCCCCAGCATTTT.

This chain links TRBV7-8 with TRBJ1-4, with D possibly TRBD1 on 6 matching bases. Per germline, CDR1 SGHVS and CDR2 FQNEAQ. This CDR3 spans 15 amino acids. Trimming pared 5 bases from V and 6 bases from J, leaving 16 bases between. CDR3 sequence reads: CASSLPGGGHEKLFF. The CDR3, as DNA: TGTGCCAGCAGCCTACCGGGCGGGGGGCATGAAAAACTGTTTTTT.

This chain connects TRBV4-3 to TRBJ1-4; 8 bases agree with TRBD1. CDR1 LGHNA and CDR2 YSLEER come from the germline V gene. CDR3 length: 15 amino acids. V was pared by 6 bases and J by 7 bases, with 10 bases of the junction left unmatched. CDR3 bases: TGCGCCAGCAGAAGACAGGGGACTACGGGTGAAAAACTGTTTTTT. Encoded protein: CASRRQGTTGEKLFF.

In the case of this clone: In the same sample, other DNA sequences code for this CDR3. The CDR3 reads CSVGMNTEAFF. In DNA form, the CDR3 reads TGCAGCGTTGGAATGAACACTGAAGCTTTCTTT. J is TRBJ1-1 and V is TRBV29-1; D uncertain. CDR1 is SQVTM and CDR2 is ANQGSEA in the germline V gene. The CDR3 consists of 11 residues. Trimming left V 4 bases short and J 0 bases short, with 3 bases between.

This chain links TRBV4-1 with TRBJ2-7, with D perhaps matching TRBD1 or TRBD2 (5 bases each). From germline, CDR1 is MGHRA and CDR2 YSYEKL. Trimming took off 4 bases at V and 0 bases at J, with 19 bases between the two ends. This CDR3 is built from 17 residues. The CDR3 loop is CASSPRDAGGGSYEQYF. The CDR3 DNA follows: TGCGCCAGCAGCCCCCGGGACGCCGGAGGAGGCTCCTACGAGCAGTACTTC.

The rearrangement uses TRBV19 and TRBJ1-6, with 8 bases identical to TRBD1. The length of the CDR3 is 16 residues. Germline-derived CDR1 and CDR2 are LNHDA and SQIVND (reference sequence). Unmatched junction bases numbered 7, after V lost 5 bases and J lost 4 bases. The CDR3 reads CASSSRDRGYNSPLHF. DNA for the CDR3: TGTGCCAGTAGTTCACGAGACAGGGGTTATAATTCACCCCTCCACTTT.

A note on this clone: The sample contains more than one DNA sequence encoding this CDR3. The V and J genes are TRBV10-3 and TRBJ2-7; D gene uncertain. The germline gives CDR1 ENHRY, CDR2 SYGVKD. V was pared by 3 bases and J by 0 bases, with 6 bases between. This CDR3 has 13 amino acids. In nucleotides, the CDR3 is TGTGCCATCAGTGATGGCTACTCCTACGAGCAGTACTTC. Translating gives CAISDGYSYEQYF.

The chain carries TRBV9 and TRBJ2-5, with D unclear. The CDR3 extends over 14 amino acids. The V gene's germline CDR1 is SGDLS and CDR2 YYNGEE. V was trimmed by 2 bases and J by 5 bases, leaving 13 bases between them. The chain's CDR3 is CASSVSFGRETQYF. The CDR3 region has the DNA TGTGCCAGCAGCGTCAGCTTTGGGCGGGAGACCCAGTACTTC.

The chain recombines TRBV30 with TRBJ1-6; no firm D call. Germline lookup yields CDR1 GTSNPN and CDR2 SVGIG (reference sequence). The CDR3 is 11 residues long. With 2 bases removed from V and 10 bases from J, the gap between germline ends came to 6 bases. CDR3 nucleotides: TGTGCCTGGAGTAAAACGTCACCCCTCCACTTT. Translating gives CAWSKTSPLHF.

This rearrangement joins TRBV7-9 to TRBJ1-2; 10 bases are a match to TRBD1. J was trimmed by 8 bases and V by 6 bases; bases with no gene match: 9. This CDR3 is built from 14 residues. Germline CDR1 reads SEHNR; CDR2 reads FQNEAQ (reference sequence). The DNA for the CDR3 is TGTGCCAGCAGGTCGACAGGGGGCTCGGACGGCTACACCTTC. Amino acid sequence: CASRSTGGSDGYTF.

This chain joins TRBV7-8 and TRBJ1-5; no definite D call. Trimming took 7 bases from V and 9 from J, leaving 25 bases between them. Germline CDR1 reads SGHVS; CDR2 reads FQNEAQ. This CDR3 has 16 amino acids. CDR3 sequence (DNA): TGTGCCAGCACGCTAGGATACGGGCAAGGTAGATGGCCCCAGCATTTT. This codes for CASTLGYGQGRWPQHF.

The V call is TRBV15, the J call TRBJ1-2; 8 bases map to TRBD1. J gave up 8 bases and V 3 bases, and 14 bases lay outside the gene matches. The germline V gene has CDR1 LNHNV and CDR2 YYDKDF (reference sequence). This CDR3 has 16 amino acids. The CDR3 sequence is CATSSRQGPAEGGYTF. CDR3 DNA: TGTGCCACCAGCAGCAGACAGGGGCCCGCGGAAGGGGGCTACACCTTC.

V gene TRBV19 combines with J gene TRBJ1-2; D remains unclear. This CDR3 comprises 15 residues. V lost 0 bases, J lost 2 bases, and 10 bases lay in between. The germline V gene has CDR1 LNHDA and CDR2 SQIVND (reference sequence). CDR3 region: CASSIEKGFNYGYTF. The CDR3 DNA reads TGTGCCAGTAGTATAGAGAAAGGGTTCAACTATGGCTACACCTTC.

The gene calls are TRBV20-1 and TRBJ1-1, with D unresolved. Trimming stripped 3 bases from V and 9 bases from J, with 11 bases between. Germline CDR1 reads DFQATT; CDR2 reads SNEGSKA (reference sequence). CDR3 size: 11 residues. CDR3 bases: TGCAGTGCTAGGCTTACCGACCAAGCTTTCTTT. This encodes CSARLTDQAFF.

The chain joins TRBV5-5 to TRBJ2-2; 10 bases fit TRBD2. Germline CDR1 and CDR2: SGHKS and YYEKEE (reference sequence). The junction had 6 bases not matched to a gene; V was cut back by 4 bases and J by 0 bases. The CDR3 runs 17 residues. In DNA form, the CDR3 reads TGTGCCAGCAGCCCCCTGGGACTAGCGACGAACACCGGGGAGCTGTTTTTT. Protein product: CASSPLGLATNTGELFF.

CDR3 region: CASGKNSPLHF. CDR3 in DNA: TGTGCCAGCGGCAAAAATTCACCCCTCCACTTT. V gene TRBV6-1 combines with J gene TRBJ1-6; D not resolved. The CDR3 is made up of 11 amino acids. Trimming left V 8 bases short and J 7 bases short, with 6 bases between. Germline V lookup: CDR1 MNHNS, CDR2 SASEGT.

V is TRBV28 and J is TRBJ1-5; 9 nucleotides align to TRBD1. CDR1 and CDR2 from the germline V gene are MDHEN and SYDVKM. The V and J ends lost 7 bases and 4 bases, in that order; junction bases with no gene match: 8. This CDR3 region has 15 residues. The CDR3 DNA sequence: TGTGCCAGCAACTCGGGACAGGGAGGAAATCAGCCCCAGCATTTT. This sequence encodes CASNSGQGGNQPQHF.

The J gene is TRBJ1-2, the V gene TRBV10-3; 7 bases are shared with TRBD1. V shed 3 bases and J 4 bases; nucleotides not matched to a gene: 5. Germline values: CDR1 ENHRY, CDR2 SYGVKD. The CDR3 is 14 residues long. DNA of the CDR3: TGTGCCATCAGTGACTGGGACAGAATCTATGGCTACACCTTC. Residues: CAISDWDRIYGYTF.

V usage is TRBV28 and J usage is TRBJ1-5; D gene ambiguous. The CDR3 totals 14 residues. Germline lookup yields CDR1 MDHEN and CDR2 SYDVKM. Trimming took off 4 bases at V and 1 base at J, with 8 bases between the two ends. Written as DNA, the CDR3 is TGTGCCAGCAGTTCCCAACACAGCAATCAGCCCCAGCATTTT. It translates to CASSSQHSNQPQHF.

The V call is TRBV9, the J call TRBJ1-2; 7 bases align to TRBD1. V lost 0 bases, J lost 4 bases, and 6 bases stayed unmatched. Germline CDR1 reads SGDLS; CDR2 reads YYNGEE. The CDR3 runs to 15 residues. The CDR3 bases are TGTGCCAGCAGCGTAGCTACTGAGGGGGCCTATGGCTACACCTTC. Its translation: CASSVATEGAYGYTF.

V and J are TRBV12-5 and TRBJ2-5; 11 bases line up with TRBD2. The germline V gene encodes CDR1 LGHNT and CDR2 FRNRAP. CDR3 size: 14 residues. Unmatched junction bases numbered 3, after V lost 6 bases and J lost 3 bases. The CDR3 coding sequence is TGTGCTAGTGGCCTTAGCGGGGGGGAAGAGACCCAGTACTTC. It is translated as CASGLSGGEETQYF.

The V call is TRBV4-3, the J call TRBJ2-1; unclear D gene. The ends were cut back, 4 bases at V and 2 bases at J, with 6 bases in the middle. Germline CDR1 LGHNA, CDR2 YSLEER. CDR3 length: 13 amino acids. The CDR3 region has the DNA TGCGCCAGCAGCCCAGAAACCTACAATGAGCAGTTCTTC. This sequence encodes CASSPETYNEQFF.

Regarding this clone: The same CDR3 arises from other DNA sequences in this sample as well. This chain connects TRBV11-2 to TRBJ2-2, with D uncertain. The CDR3 runs 15 residues. Germline lookup yields CDR1 SGHAT and CDR2 FQNNGV. The V end was cut by 5 bases, the J end by 4 bases, with 14 bases between. CDR3 region: CASSLTPATTGELFF. In nucleotides, the CDR3 is TGTGCCAGCAGCCTGACCCCAGCGACCACCGGGGAGCTGTTTTTT.

The chain combines TRBV30 with TRBJ2-3, with D unresolved. CDR3 length: 15 residues. The V end was cut by 6 bases, the J end by 1 base, with 17 bases between. The germline V gene has CDR1 GTSNPN and CDR2 SVGIG (reference sequence). The CDR3 here is CACRAYRVGTDTQYF. DNA of the CDR3: TGTGCCTGCCGTGCCTACCGCGTGGGCACAGATACGCAGTATTTT.

The rearrangement joins TRBV7-2 to TRBJ2-7, with D hard to call. V was trimmed by 5 bases and J by 4 bases, leaving 12 bases between them. The CDR3 is 13 residues long. CDR1 SGHTA and CDR2 FQGNSA come from the germline V gene. For the CDR3, the DNA is TGTGCCAGCAGCCAGTATAAAGGGTACGAGCAGTACTTC. Its protein product is CASSQYKGYEQYF.

This sequence joins TRBV5-6 and TRBJ2-4; 11 bases agree with TRBD2. J lost 2 bases, V lost 3 bases, and 4 bases had no gene match. Germline CDR1 is SGHDT and CDR2 is YYEEEE. The CDR3 length is 16 residues. CDR3 protein: CASSSRLAGTKNIQYF. The CDR3 region has the DNA TGTGCCAGCAGCTCAAGACTAGCGGGGACCAAAAACATTCAGTACTTC.

This chain joins TRBV7-2 and TRBJ2-7, with 8 bases aligning to TRBD2. The CDR3 loop spans 15 amino acids. J lost 3 bases, V lost 1 base, and 5 bases had no gene match. Germline V CDR1 and CDR2: SGHTA, FQGNSA. CDR3 region: CASSLVWLAGYEQYF. CDR3 bases: TGTGCCAGCAGCTTAGTATGGCTAGCGGGCTACGAGCAGTACTTC.

The rearrangement joins TRBV19 to TRBJ2-7; 12 bases are shared with TRBD2. Germline V gene sequence: CDR1 LNHDA, CDR2 SQIVND (reference sequence). The CDR3 totals 16 residues. J was trimmed by 2 bases and V by 3 bases; bases with no gene match: 5. CDR3 nucleotides: TGTGCCAGTAGTATCAGGAGACTAGCGGGAGCCTACGAGCAGTACTTC. Residues: CASSIRRLAGAYEQYF.

This clone was detected once. This specimen includes other DNA sequences encoding the same CDR3. The chain uses TRBV15 and TRBJ2-5; 10 bases are a match to TRBD1. The DNA end is a closer match to TRBJ2-7, so the J assignment may be wrong. Per germline, CDR1 LNHNV and CDR2 YYDKDF (reference sequence). CDR3 length: 14 residues. This CDR3 reads CATSRDRGSYEQYF. CDR3 DNA: TGTGCCACCAGCAGGGACAGGGGGTCCTACGAGCAGTACTTC.